This T cell receptor beta chain originates from a study of T cells in Graves' hyperthyroidism and ophthalmopathy. Overall study results and limits: Researchers found most expanded thyroid clonotypes above 0.001 in blood as well. From stable hyperthyroidism, ophthalmopathy was separated by a 13 V-J model.

TCR beta CDR3 sequences were amplified from RNA transcripts. An initial round of RT-PCR targeting the TCR CDR3 relied on the HTBI primer set. Using its own MiXCR run on the multiplex PCR reads, TCRdb lists one record per CDR3 protein. This table holds hundreds of thousands of distinct CDR3 sequences, about two fifths found once. This clonotype has ten or more counts. Antigen unknown. Per the germline V gene, CDR1 is WSHSY and CDR2 is SAAADI. The CDR3 contains 15 residues. Trimming removed 4 bases at V and 8 bases at J, with 20 bases between. Graves' hyperthyroidism without ophthalmopathy progression within 18 months was termed stable.

The source material was blood. The chain employs TRBV10-2 and TRBJ1-2; D not certain. This TCR came from a man aged 18 to 30 with Graves' hyperthyroidism. CDR3 sequence: CASSAKGNGNEGYTF. The CDR3 DNA reads as TGCGCCAGCAGTGCAAAGGGAAATGGTAATGAAGGCTACACCTTC.